This passage covers 7 T cell receptor beta chains from one sample sequenced in a study of blood T cell repertoires in COVID-19. Assay: immunoSEQ multiplex PCR; the TCRdb copy retains only in-frame clones and omits some. Seen here are roughly 100,000 clones, 70% to 90% observed once, and the top ten hold more than 3.5%. Sequenced sample: peripheral blood. The receptors stem from a human donor with COVID-19, enrolled during active disease. The donor label of this sample is uncertain.

The sample holds a few counts of this clone. This chain links TRBV7-9 with TRBJ1-1; no clear D gene. The V gene's germline CDR1 is SEHNR and CDR2 FQNEAQ (reference sequence). The CDR3 spans 13 residues. V was pared by 5 bases and J by 1 base, with 8 bases between. CDR3 sequence: CASSREGNTEAFF. CDR3 nucleotides: TGTGCCAGCAGCCGGGAGGGGAACACTGAAGCTTTCTTT.

This rearrangement joins TRBV30 to TRBJ1-2; D remains ambiguous. The CDR3 length is 13 residues. Germline CDR1 GTSNPN, CDR2 SVGIG (reference sequence). Trimming stripped 3 bases from V and 0 bases from J, with 8 bases between. The DNA of the CDR3 is TGTGCCTGGAGGCGGGCGACTAACTATGGCTACACCTTC. Amino acid sequence: CAWRRATNYGYTF.

The chain is built from TRBV4-1 and TRBJ1-4; no firm D call. The CDR3 runs 14 residues. Germline V CDR1 and CDR2: MGHRA, YSYEKL. V lost 4 bases and J lost 8, with 14 bases in between. CDR3 nucleotides: TGCGCCAGCAGCCCGATCCAGAGGTCGGAAAAACTGTTTTTT. Its translation: CASSPIQRSEKLFF.

The CDR3 here is CASSLGGFNQPQHF. The CDR3 nucleotides are TGCGCCAGCAGCTTGGGAGGGTTCAATCAGCCCCAGCATTTT. The chain employs TRBV5-1 and TRBJ1-5; D uncertain. V was pared by 0 bases and J by 3 bases, with 7 bases between. The germline V gene encodes CDR1 SGHRS and CDR2 YFSETQ. The CDR3 is 14 residues long.

The chain couples TRBV5-4 to TRBJ2-2, with 9 bases fitting TRBD1. The V segment lost 3 bases and the J segment 4 bases; nucleotides outside the gene matches: 7. Germline lookup yields CDR1 SGHNT and CDR2 YYREEE (reference sequence). The CDR3 contains 16 residues. In nucleotides, the CDR3 is TGTGCCAGCAGCTCAAACCGGGACAGGGTCACCGGGGAGCTGTTTTTT. The encoded protein is CASSSNRDRVTGELFF.

This clone was counted once. The CDR3 DNA reads TGTGCCAGCAGCCAAGAAGTCGGCGGGGAGCTGTTTTTT. It yields the protein CASSQEVGGELFF. This sequence joins TRBV3-1 (or the pseudogene TRBV3-2) and TRBJ2-2; D uncertain. The V end was cut by 0 bases, the J end by 7 bases, with 6 bases between. CDR1 LGHDT and CDR2 YNNKEL come from the germline V gene (reference sequence). CDR3 length equals 13 residues.

The chain joins TRBV13 to TRBJ1-1, with TRBD1 matching 8 bases. The trim removed 1 base at V and 1 base at J, leaving 5 bases unmatched. This CDR3 spans 16 amino acids. The germline V gene has CDR1 PRHDT and CDR2 FYEKMQ (reference sequence). CDR3 loop: CASSLAPGQENTEAFF. The DNA for the CDR3 is TGTGCCAGCAGCTTAGCCCCGGGACAGGAGAACACTGAAGCTTTCTTT. Looking up the rest from reference TRBV13 and TRBJ1-1 gives the full variable domain: AAGVIQSPRHLIKEKRETATLKCYPIPRHDTVYWYQQGPGQDPQFLISFYEKMQSDKGSIPDRFSAQQFSDYHSELNMSSLELGDSALYFCASSLAPGQENTEAFFGQGTRLTVV.